A selection of T cell receptor beta chains follows, all from one sample in a study of CD4+ T cells in melanoma. Profiling relied on immunoSEQ multiplex PCR, and the TCRdb table lists in-frame clones only, not all of them. This sample has roughly 120,000 clones, with roughly 90% found just once. Sequencing input: peripheral blood. Receptors were obtained from a human donor with melanoma. Both conserved end residues are part of each CDR3. Fields, in order: D gene, J gene, V gene, clone size, CDR3 protein, CDR3 DNA. D genes are given only for firm matches. Not all rows give a size; the values are once, few, many and, for expanded clones, a class.

>NA|TRBJ2-2|TRBV28|NA
CASRVGASNTGELFF
TGTGCCAGCAGAGTGGGGGCCTCGAACACCGGGGAGCTGTTTTTT
>TRBD2|TRBJ2-1|TRBV5-4|NA
CASSLPTSGRTNEQFF
TGTGCCAGCAGCTTGCCCACTAGCGGGAGGACGAATGAGCAGTTCTTC
>TRBD1|TRBJ2-5|TRBV2|once
CASSSGFPGQGLSTQYF
TGTGCCAGCAGTTCGGGGTTTCCGGGACAGGGGTTGTCGACCCAGTACTTC
>TRBD1|TRBJ2-7|TRBV5-1|NA
CASSRGQGPYEQYF
TGCGCCAGCAGCCGTGGACAGGGTCCATACGAGCAGTACTTC
>NA|TRBJ1-1|TRBV11-2|NA
CASSLGAGNTEAFF
TGTGCCAGCAGCTTAGGGGCAGGTAACACTGAAGCTTTCTTT
>NA|TRBJ1-4|TRBV29-1|NA
CSVESGEKLFF
TGCAGCGTTGAAAGCGGGGAAAAACTGTTTTTT
>NA|TRBJ1-5|TRBV30|NA
CAWSVEGEQPQHF
TGTGCCTGGAGTGTAGAGGGGGAACAGCCCCAGCATTTT
>NA|TRBJ2-6|TRBV7-9|once
CASSLEGSGANVLTF
TGTGCCAGCAGCTTAGAGGGGTCTGGGGCCAACGTCCTGACTTTC
>TRBD2|TRBJ2-1|TRBV28|NA
CASSSPAGGEANEQFF
TGTGCCAGCAGTTCCCCTGCGGGGGGAGAAGCCAATGAGCAGTTCTTC
>NA|TRBJ2-1|TRBV19|NA
CASMKGGSYNEQFF
TGTGCCAGTATGAAGGGGGGGTCCTACAATGAGCAGTTCTTC
>TRBD1|TRBJ1-3|TRBV6-5|NA
CASRVWDRGNTIYF
TGTGCCAGCAGAGTTTGGGACAGGGGAAACACCATATATTTT
>NA|TRBJ2-5|TRBV30|few
CASQGQSQETQYF
TGTGCCTCCCAAGGACAGTCTCAAGAGACCCAGTACTTC
>NA|TRBJ2-5|TRBV27|once
CASSMTVGGWETQYF
TGTGCCAGCAGCATGACAGTAGGGGGATGGGAGACCCAGTACTTC
>TRBD2|TRBJ2-5|TRBV4-1|NA
CASSRAGVGETQYF
TGCGCCAGCAGCCGAGCGGGAGTGGGTGAGACCCAGTACTTC
>TRBD1|TRBJ1-5|TRBV7-9|NA
CASSSTGGGPQHF
TGTGCCAGCAGCTCCACAGGGGGGGGGCCCCAGCATTTT
>TRBD1|TRBJ2-7|TRBV23-1|NA
CASSHPSGQGSYEQYF
TGCGCCAGCAGTCACCCCTCAGGACAGGGCTCCTACGAGCAGTACTTC
>NA|TRBJ1-5|TRBV27|NA
CASSLSTTSPLTQHF
TGTGCCAGCAGTTTATCGACGACAAGTCCCCTTACCCAACATTTT
>TRBD1|TRBJ2-5|TRBV5-6|NA
CASSLRTGGGETQYF
TGTGCCAGCAGCCTTAGGACAGGGGGCGGGGAGACCCAGTACTTC
>NA|TRBJ2-5|TRBV7-3|NA
CASSPSSYGETQYF
TGTGCCAGCAGCCCCAGTAGTTACGGAGAGACCCAGTACTTC
>NA|TRBJ2-7|TRBV14|NA
CASSQDPPGEQYF
TGTGCCAGCAGCCAAGACCCCCCGGGCGAGCAGTACTTC
>TRBD1|TRBJ2-5|TRBV4-2|NA
CASARRTGEKGTQYF
TGTGCCAGCGCGAGGCGTACAGGGGAAAAGGGGACCCAGTACTTC
>TRBD2|TRBJ2-1|TRBV5-1|NA
CASGLSGSPYNEQFF
TGCGCCAGCGGCCTTAGCGGGAGTCCCTACAATGAGCAGTTCTTC
>NA|TRBJ1-2|TRBV7-2|NA
CASDEDRGPYGYTF
TGTGCCAGCGACGAGGACAGAGGTCCGTATGGCTACACCTTC
>TRBD1|TRBJ1-5|TRBV19|NA
CASSIDLRTGNSNQPQHF
TGTGCCAGTAGTATAGATTTAAGGACAGGGAATAGTAATCAGCCCCAGCATTTT
>TRBD1|TRBJ1-4|TRBV6-1|NA
CASQTGLKLFF
TGTGCCAGCCAGACAGGGTTAAAACTGTTTTTT
>NA|TRBJ2-7|TRBV4-1|NA
CASSQVQGWEQYF
TGCGCCAGCAGCCAGGTACAAGGGTGGGAGCAGTACTTC
>NA|TRBJ2-2|TRBV7-3|NA
CASSPLTGSWVGELFF
TGTGCCAGCAGCCCCTTGACGGGATCTTGGGTCGGGGAGCTGTTTTTT
>TRBD1|TRBJ1-2|TRBV9|NA
CASSRPGQDGYTF
TGTGCCAGCAGCCGACCCGGACAGGATGGCTACACCTTC
>NA|TRBJ2-5|TRBV18|NA
CASSPLAGQKKETQYF
TGTGCCAGCTCACCATTAGCGGGACAGAAGAAAGAGACCCAGTACTTC
>TRBD1|TRBJ2-5|TRBV19|NA
CASRTGTGEETQYF
TGTGCCAGTAGAACCGGGACAGGGGAAGAGACCCAGTACTTC
>NA|TRBJ1-2|TRBV19|NA
CASSINIALGYTF
TGTGCCAGTAGTATAAACATCGCCCTGGGCTACACCTTC
>TRBD2|TRBJ2-3|TRBV10-1|NA
CASTRTSGTTDTQYF
TGCGCCAGCACCCGGACTAGCGGGACCACAGATACGCAGTATTTT
>NA|TRBJ2-3|TRBV15|once
CATSRDPGTDTQYF
TGTGCCACCAGCAGAGATCCCGGCACAGATACGCAGTATTTT
>TRBD1|TRBJ2-7|TRBV18|NA
CASSPDRAGKGEQYF
TGTGCCAGCTCACCGGACAGGGCGGGAAAGGGCGAGCAGTACTTC
>TRBD2|TRBJ2-2|TRBV5-4|NA
CASSQGLAGDTGELFF
TGTGCCAGCAGCCAGGGACTAGCGGGAGACACCGGGGAGCTGTTTTTT
>TRBD1|TRBJ1-1|TRBV18|once
CASSPLGTGQGGRTTEAFF
TGTGCCAGCTCACCACTTGGCACGGGACAGGGCGGCCGAACCACTGAAGCTTTCTTT
>TRBD1|TRBJ1-1|TRBV4-1|once
CASSQWGTGAEAFF
TGCGCCAGCAGCCAATGGGGGACAGGGGCAGAAGCTTTCTTT
>NA|TRBJ2-1|TRBV5-1|NA
CATPPNKVHNEQFF
TGCGCCACCCCCCCCAACAAGGTCCACAATGAGCAGTTCTTC
>TRBD2|TRBJ2-7|TRBV7-9|NA
CASSLETSGSDEQYF
TGTGCCAGCAGCTTAGAGACTAGCGGGAGTGACGAGCAGTACTTC
>NA|TRBJ2-1|TRBV7-2|NA
CASSLQSRGYLYNEQFF
TGTGCCAGCAGCTTACAGTCCCGCGGGTACCTCTACAATGAGCAGTTCTTC
>TRBD2|TRBJ2-1|TRBV5-1|NA
CASSTGLAGERNEQFF
TGCGCCAGCAGCACTGGACTAGCGGGGGAGAGGAATGAGCAGTTCTTC
>NA|TRBJ2-5|TRBV5-1|NA
CASSFGQPQETQYF
TGCGCCAGCAGCTTCGGACAGCCCCAAGAGACCCAGTACTTC
>NA|TRBJ2-7|TRBV9|once
CASSVGGGQVGYEQYF
TGTGCCAGCAGCGTAGGGGGGGGACAGGTCGGCTACGAGCAGTACTTC
>NA|TRBJ2-3|TRBV19|NA
CASSKLEGVSTDTQYF
TGTGCCAGTAGTAAGCTGGAAGGGGTTAGCACAGATACGCAGTATTTT
>NA|TRBJ2-5|TRBV4-1|NA
CASSQGSANQETQYF
TGCGCCAGCAGCCAAGGCTCTGCGAACCAAGAGACCCAGTACTTC
>NA|TRBJ1-4|TRBV30|NA
CAWSELRGIGEKLFF
TGTGCCTGGAGCGAACTCAGGGGAATAGGGGAAAAACTGTTTTTT